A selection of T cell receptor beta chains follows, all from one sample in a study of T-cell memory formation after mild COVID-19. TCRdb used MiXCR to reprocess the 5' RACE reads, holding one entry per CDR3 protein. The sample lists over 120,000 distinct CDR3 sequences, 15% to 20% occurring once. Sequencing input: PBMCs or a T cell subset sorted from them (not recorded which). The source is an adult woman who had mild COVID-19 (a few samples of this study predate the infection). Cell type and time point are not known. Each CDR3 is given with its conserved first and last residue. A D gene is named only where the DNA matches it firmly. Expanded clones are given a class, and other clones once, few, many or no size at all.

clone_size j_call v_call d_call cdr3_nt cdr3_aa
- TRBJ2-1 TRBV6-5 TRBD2 TGTGCCAGCAGTGGTGTCTCCGGGGGGGACTACAATGAGCAGTTCTTC CASSGVSGGDYNEQFF
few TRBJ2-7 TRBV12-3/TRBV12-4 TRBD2 TGTGCCAGCAGTTTTTCTAGCGGGAGTTCCGAGCAGTACTTC CASSFSSGSSEQYF
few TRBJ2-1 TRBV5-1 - TGCGCCAGCAGCTTGGGGACTGGGCCTTACAATGAGCAGTTCTTC CASSLGTGPYNEQFF
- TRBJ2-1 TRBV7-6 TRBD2 TGTGCCAGCAGCTCTAAGACTAGCGGGAGCTCCTACAATGAGCAGTTCTTC CASSSKTSGSSYNEQFF
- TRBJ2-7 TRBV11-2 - TGTGCCAGCAGCGCTACCCAGGGAGGCATCGGTGGCGAGCAGTACTTC CASSATQGGIGGEQYF
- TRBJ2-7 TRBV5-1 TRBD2 TGCGCCAGCAGCATGGGGACTAGCGGGGAATACGAGCAGTACTTC CASSMGTSGEYEQYF
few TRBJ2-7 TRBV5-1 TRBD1 TGCGCCAGCAGCTCATCACAGGGGATGCGCGAGCAGTACTTC CASSSSQGMREQYF
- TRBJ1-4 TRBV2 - TGTGCCAGCAAGGACATAGGCAGTGAAAAACTGTTTTTT CASKDIGSEKLFF
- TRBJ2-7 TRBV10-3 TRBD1 TGTGCCTCGTCCCCCAGGCAGGGGGCCTACGAGCAGTACTTC CASSPRQGAYEQYF
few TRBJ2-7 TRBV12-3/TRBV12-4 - TGTGCCAGCAGTATCCGTAGCGGAGGGCCCTACGAGCAGTACTTC CASSIRSGGPYEQYF
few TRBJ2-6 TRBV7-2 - TGTGCCAGCAGCCAACCTCTCACTGGGGCCAACGTCCTGACTTTC CASSQPLTGANVLTF
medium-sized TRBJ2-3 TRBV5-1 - TGCGCCAGCAGCTTGGCACTAGCCTTTTACACAGATACGCAGTATTTT CASSLALAFYTDTQYF
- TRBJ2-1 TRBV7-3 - TGTGCCAGCACCACCCTAGGGGGGAATGAGCAGTTCTTC CASTTLGGNEQFF
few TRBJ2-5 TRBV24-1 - TGTGCCACCAGTGATGCGGACCCAAGGGCCGGGGAGACCCAGTACTTC CATSDADPRAGETQYF
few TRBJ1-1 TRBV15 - TGTGCCACCAGCAGAGATCGGACGGACACTGAAGCTTTCTTT CATSRDRTDTEAFF
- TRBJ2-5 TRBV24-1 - TGTGCCACCAGTGACCGAAGGTCAGGACAAGAGACCCAGTACTTC CATSDRRSGQETQYF
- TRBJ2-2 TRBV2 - TGTGCCAGCAGACTGACATGGAACACCGGGGAGCTGTTTTTT CASRLTWNTGELFF
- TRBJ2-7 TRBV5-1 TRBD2 TGCGCCAGCAGGCCCGGGACTAGCGGGTCCTACGAGCAGTACTTC CASRPGTSGSYEQYF
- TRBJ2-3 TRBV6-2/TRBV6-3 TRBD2 TGTGCCAGCAGTTACATGGGACTAGGAACAGATACGCAGTATTTT CASSYMGLGTDTQYF
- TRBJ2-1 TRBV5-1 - TGCGCCAGCAACAGGGAAAGCTCCTACAATGAGCAGTTCTTC CASNRESSYNEQFF
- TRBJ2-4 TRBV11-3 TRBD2 TGTGCCAGCAGCTTCGCCGGGACTAGCGGGAGGCAGGGAAACATTCAGTACTTC CASSFAGTSGRQGNIQYF
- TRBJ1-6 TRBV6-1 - TGTGCCAGCAGTGAAGTGGGGAGTAATTCACCCCTCCACTTT CASSEVGSNSPLHF
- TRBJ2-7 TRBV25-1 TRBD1 TGTGCCAGCAGGGGGACAGGCTACGAGCAGTACTTC CASRGTGYEQYF